This TCR beta chain was identified during a study of cytomegalovirus exposure and HLA in healthy donors. Points from the study as a whole: Later genetic work tied a missense DCLRE1C variant to beta-chain V and J trimming. Highly shared sequence variants in one cluster were likely a sequencing artifact.

Regarding this clone: The antigen remains undetermined.

Germline-derived CDR1 and CDR2 are SGHNT and YYREEE (reference sequence). The CDR3 totals 13 residues. With V trimmed by 4 bases and J by 6 bases, 7 bases remained unmatched. The study ran its PCR with 60 Vbeta and 13 Jbeta primers. Produced via immunoSEQ multiplex PCR; TCRdb's table is partial and in-frame only. The sample's table shows about 79,000 clones. Material: PBMCs. The chain uses TRBV5-4 and TRBJ2-7, with 7 bases identical to TRBD1. The receptor's source is a man aged 30-40 years in good health and CMV-seronegative. CDR3: CASSLDGTVEQYF. Written as DNA, the CDR3 is TGTGCCAGCAGCCTAGACGGGACAGTCGAGCAGTACTTC.